The next 30 T cell receptor beta chains were all read from a single sample in a study of regulatory T cells in long-lasting Graves disease. Building the TCR beta libraries relied on iRepertoire HTBI primers, and CDR3 regions underwent Arm-PCR. Via MiXCR, TCRdb re-called the multiplex PCR reads, giving one row per CDR3 protein. The sample holds about 470,000 distinct CDR3 sequences; around 20% are singletons and the top ten take approximately 7.8%. The time point is: persistent/refractory GD, antithyroid drugs over 5 years with positive TRAb. RNA extracted from PBMCs served as the sequencing template. The material sequenced was peripheral blood mononuclear cells (PBMCs), taken when the disease was refractory, from a patient treated with antithyroid drugs. These receptors were collected from a female donor with Graves disease.

This clonotype was seen a few times. The chain couples TRBV19 to TRBJ1-1; tentatively, D is TRBD1 (6 bases). Trimming took off 4 bases at V and 5 bases at J, with 11 bases between the two ends. The V gene's germline CDR1 is LNHDA and CDR2 SQIVND (reference sequence). This CDR3 spans 13 amino acids. The CDR3 nucleotides read TGTGCCAGTAGTAAGCAGGGGATTACTGAAGCTTTCTTT. Translation: CASSKQGITEAFF.

The sample holds many counts of this clonotype. V is TRBV5-5 and J is TRBJ1-1; D unclear. Trimming took off 5 bases at V and 8 bases at J, with 16 bases between the two ends. CDR1 is SGHKS and CDR2 is YYEKEE in the germline V gene (reference sequence). The CDR3 loop spans 13 amino acids. CDR3 amino acids: CASSPTTVLEAFF. The CDR3 nucleotides read TGTGCCAGCAGTCCAACCACGGTCTTAGAAGCTTTCTTT.

This clonotype was observed many times. The CDR3 nucleotides are TGTGCCAGCACCAGGACAGGGGCCGGCTACACCTTC. Translating it yields CASTRTGAGYTF. This chain joins TRBV12-3 or TRBV12-4 and TRBJ1-2; 9 bases line up with TRBD1. With 7 bases clipped from V and 8 bases from J, the junction kept 5 bases outside the gene matches. CDR3 length: 12 residues.

V is TRBV3-1 and J is TRBJ2-6, with 9 bases fitting TRBD1. The CDR3 is 20 amino acids. J gave up 0 bases and V 0 bases, and 9 bases lay outside the gene matches. Germline assignment: CDR1 LGHDT and CDR2 YNNKEL (reference sequence). CDR3: CASSQDQGTGISSGANVLTF. CDR3 nucleotides: TGTGCCAGCAGCCAAGATCAGGGGACAGGGATTTCCTCTGGGGCCAACGTCCTGACTTTC.

This clonotype was picked up many times. The chain is built from TRBV20-1 and TRBJ1-2; TRBD1 agrees at 7 bases. This CDR3 is built from 14 residues. The junction had 7 bases not matched to a gene; V was cut back by 5 bases and J by 1 base. Germline CDR1 reads DFQATT; CDR2 reads SNEGSKA (reference sequence). The CDR3, as DNA: TGCAGTGCTTCGGAGACAGGGAGTAACTATGGCTACACCTTC. Amino acid sequence: CSASETGSNYGYTF.

The gene calls are TRBV19 and TRBJ1-2; D perhaps matches TRBD1 (6 bases). The CDR3 loop spans 12 amino acids. Trimming shortened V by 10 bases and J by 7 bases, and 16 bases separated the two germline ends. The germline V gene encodes CDR1 LNHDA and CDR2 SQIVND (reference sequence). Written as DNA, the CDR3 is TGTGCCACCCGACAGGCGGCTGGTGGCTACACCTTC. Its protein is CATRQAAGGYTF.

This rearrangement joins TRBV4-1 to TRBJ1-2; tentatively, D is TRBD1 (5 bases). CDR3 length: 16 amino acids. CDR1 is MGHRA and CDR2 is YSYEKL in the germline V gene. The V end was cut by 0 bases, the J end by 1 base, with 12 bases between. Here the CDR3 reads CASSQDPGGVNYGYTF. The CDR3 nucleotides are TGCGCCAGCAGCCAAGACCCGGGGGGGGTTAACTATGGCTACACCTTC.

The J gene is TRBJ2-1, the V gene TRBV28, with D tentatively TRBD1 (5 bases). CDR3 length: 13 amino acids. In germline, CDR1 is MDHEN, CDR2 SYDVKM. Trimming pared 6 bases from V and 6 bases from J, leaving 12 bases between. In nucleotides, the CDR3 is TGTGCCAGCAGGGTAGGGGCTCGCAATGAGCAGTTCTTC. Its translation: CASRVGARNEQFF.

This chain links TRBV27 with TRBJ2-5; TRBD2 is a possible D gene (6 bases). CDR3 size: 15 residues. In germline, CDR1 is MNHEY, CDR2 SMNVEV (reference sequence). The V gene lost 5 bases and the J gene lost 2 bases, with 15 bases spanning the gap. DNA for the CDR3: TGTGCCAGCAGTCCCTGGGGGAGGCCGCAAGAGACCCAGTACTTC. Residues: CASSPWGRPQETQYF.

As to this clonotype: A clone one base away is much larger, so this may be a read error. The rearrangement uses TRBV28 and TRBJ2-4; no clear D gene. The CDR3 extends over 13 amino acids. From germline, CDR1 is MDHEN and CDR2 SYDVKM. V lost 5 bases to trimming and J lost 8 bases, with 13 bases between them. This CDR3 is CASSIIQKDIQYF. CDR3 bases: TGTGCCAGCAGTATAATTCAGAAAGACATTCAGTACTTC.

This clonotype was seen many times. The rearrangement joins TRBV27 to TRBJ2-7, with 9 bases matching TRBD2. With V trimmed by 0 bases and J by 3 bases, 3 bases remained unmatched. Germline V gives CDR1 MNHEY, CDR2 SMNVEV (reference sequence). This CDR3 is 15 amino acids long. The CDR3 nucleotides read TGTGCCAGCAGTTTATCGCGGGAGGGCCGCTACGAGCAGTACTTC. This translates into CASSLSREGRYEQYF.

This clonotype was seen at least ten times. The chain uses TRBV6-1 and TRBJ2-7; D gene uncertain. V was shortened by 8 bases and J by 5 bases, with 10 bases between the two germline ends. CDR1 is MNHNS and CDR2 is SASEGT in the germline V gene. The CDR3 totals 11 residues. CDR3 DNA: TGTGCCAGCCAGAAAAACCACGAGCAGTACTTC. Amino acids: CASQKNHEQYF.

In its sample, this clonotype was seen a few times. The V and J genes are TRBV19 and TRBJ2-7; tentative D call: TRBD1 (6 bases). This CDR3 contains 14 residues. Germline V gives CDR1 LNHDA, CDR2 SQIVND (reference sequence). The V and J ends lost 5 bases and 3 bases respectively, with 14 bases between them. As DNA, the CDR3 is TGTGCCAGTAGTGCCCTACAGGGATTCTACGAGCAGTACTTC. It codes for CASSALQGFYEQYF. Full variable domain (outside the CDR3, taken from reference TRBV19 and TRBJ2-7): DGGITQSPKYLFRKEGQNVTLSCEQNLNHDAMYWYRQDPGQGLRLIYYSQIVNDFQKGDIAEGYSVSREKKESFPLTVTSAQKNPTAFYLCASSALQGFYEQYFGPGTRLTVT.

This clonotype was seen repeatedly, ten times or more. This sequence joins TRBV27 and TRBJ2-7; 11 bases align to TRBD2. The CDR3 has 17 residues. The germline V gene has CDR1 MNHEY and CDR2 SMNVEV (reference sequence). Germline trimming cut 6 bases from V and 7 bases from J; bases unmatched to any gene: 17. The CDR3 sequence is CASSHAVLAGVHGEQYF. DNA for the CDR3: TGTGCCAGCAGCCATGCCGTACTAGCGGGAGTTCACGGGGAGCAGTACTTC.

J is TRBJ2-4 and V is TRBV20-1; tentatively, D is TRBD1 or TRBD2 (7 bases each). V dropped 5 bases and J dropped 12 bases, with 26 bases sitting between them. The CDR3 spans 15 residues. CDR1 is DFQATT, CDR2 SNEGSKA, per germline (reference sequence). CDR3 nucleotides: TGCAGTGCTTTCCGAGTACTAGGGGGAGGGGGCAATCAGTACTTC. It specifies CSAFRVLGGGGNQYF.

This clonotype was seen many times. The CDR3 protein is CASSPVRLEAFF. CDR3 DNA: TGTGCCAGCAGCCCCGTTCGGCTTGAAGCTTTCTTT. The rearrangement joins TRBV28 to TRBJ1-1, with D unclear. V lost 6 bases and J lost 7, with 12 bases in between. This CDR3 comprises 12 residues. Looked up from germline, CDR1 is MDHEN and CDR2 is SYDVKM. The full variable domain, rest sourced from reference TRBV28 and TRBJ1-1, is DVKVTQSSRYLVKRTGEKVFLECVQDMDHENMFWYRQDPGLGLRLIYFSYDVKMKEKGDIPEGYSVSREKKERFSLILESASTNQTSMYLCASSPVRLEAFFGQGTRLTVV.

In DNA, the CDR3 is TGCGCCAGCAGCCAAGATGGACAGGGGCTAGAGTACGAGCAGTACTTC. Protein: CASSQDGQGLEYEQYF. The chain couples TRBV4-1 to TRBJ2-7; TRBD1 matches 9 bases. The CDR3 runs to 16 residues. Trimming removed 0 bases from V and 4 bases from J; junction bases left unmatched: 7. Germline V gene data show CDR1 as MGHRA and CDR2 as YSYEKL.

The chain couples TRBV19 to TRBJ2-2; 9 bases align to TRBD2. V shed 3 bases and J 0 bases; nucleotides not matched to a gene: 8. The CDR3 extends over 18 amino acids. Germline values: CDR1 LNHDA, CDR2 SQIVND (reference sequence). DNA for the CDR3: TGTGCCAGTAGTATTGCTCCCGCTAGCGGGGCGAACACCGGGGAGCTGTTTTTT. As protein: CASSIAPASGANTGELFF.

This rearrangement joins TRBV20-1 to TRBJ1-4; TRBD1 is a possible D gene (6 bases). The V end lost 3 bases, the J end lost 7 bases, and 18 bases lay between the germline ends. This CDR3 is built from 15 residues. Germline values: CDR1 DFQATT, CDR2 SNEGSKA (reference sequence). The CDR3 protein is CSASGLRGGGEKLFF. The CDR3 coding sequence is TGCAGTGCTAGTGGGCTCAGGGGAGGGGGTGAAAAACTGTTTTTT.

As to this clonotype: The junction shows a germline mismatch at one end, possibly a read error. This chain's CDR3 is CASNLSEADTQYF. For the CDR3, the DNA is TGTGCCAGCAACTTAAGTGAAGCAGATACGCAGTATTTT. V usage is TRBV11-1 and J usage is TRBJ2-3; D remains ambiguous. The germline gives CDR1 SGHAT, CDR2 FQDESV (reference sequence). The CDR3 spans 13 residues.

The table lists this clonotype with a few counts. The V and J genes are TRBV30 and TRBJ1-6; perhaps TRBD1 as D (5 bases). The CDR3 consists of 13 residues. V was shortened by 7 bases and J by 1 base, with 8 bases between the two germline ends. Germline CDR1 reads GTSNPN; CDR2 reads SVGIG (reference sequence). The CDR3 nucleotides are TGTGCCTCCGGGACTTCCTATAATTCACCCCTCCACTTT. This sequence encodes CASGTSYNSPLHF.

The chain has TRBV19 and TRBJ1-5; D uncertain. The CDR3 covers 15 residues. The germline CDR1 and CDR2 sequences are LNHDA and SQIVND (reference sequence). V was pared by 5 bases and J by 4 bases, with 15 bases between. Here the CDR3 DNA reads TGTGCCAGTAGTCAACTGGGCCTTGGTAATCAGCCCCAGCATTTT. This codes for CASSQLGLGNQPQHF.

The sample holds a few counts of this clonotype. The chain couples TRBV30 to TRBJ2-7; D gene uncertain. The length of the CDR3 is 10 residues. In germline, CDR1 is GTSNPN, CDR2 SVGIG (reference sequence). The V gene lost 0 bases and the J gene lost 6 bases, with 3 bases spanning the gap. The CDR3 region is CAWSVTEQYF. DNA for the CDR3: TGTGCCTGGAGTGTCACCGAGCAGTACTTC.

V is TRBV10-2 and J is TRBJ2-2; the D is unclear. Germline CDR1 reads WSHSY; CDR2 reads SAAADI. This CDR3 spans 14 amino acids. V lost 2 bases and J lost 9, with 13 bases in between. Written as DNA, the CDR3 is TGCGCCAGCAGTGAGGTTGGAATACCGAGGGAGCTGTTTTTT. Its translation: CASSEVGIPRELFF.

This clonotype has at least ten counts. This rearrangement joins TRBV2 to TRBJ2-7; D remains unclear. This CDR3 spans 12 amino acids. Germline loops: CDR1 SNHLY, CDR2 FYNNEI. The V and J ends lost 3 bases and 3 bases respectively, with 6 bases between them. The CDR3 DNA is TGTGCCAGCAGTGAGAGAAGCTACGAGCAGTACTTC. Translation: CASSERSYEQYF.

This clonotype has just a few counts. The CDR3 is CASSPNQASGNYEQYF. The CDR3 DNA follows: TGCGCCAGCAGCCCCAATCAGGCTAGCGGGAACTACGAGCAGTACTTC. This chain links TRBV4-1 with TRBJ2-7; 9 bases fit TRBD2. Losses at the gene ends were 4 bases for V and 3 bases for J; bases not matched to a gene: 10. The CDR3 has 16 residues. The germline V gene has CDR1 MGHRA and CDR2 YSYEKL.

This clonotype has ten or more counts. The chain carries TRBV28 and TRBJ2-7, with 7 bases identical to TRBD1. The trim removed 5 bases at V and 4 bases at J, leaving 8 bases unmatched. Germline CDR1 MDHEN, CDR2 SYDVKM. This CDR3 is 14 amino acids long. CDR3 nucleotides: TGTGCCAGCAGTCAAGACAGGGAGACATACGAGCAGTACTTC. Translated: CASSQDRETYEQYF.

There are many counts of this clonotype. The V gene is TRBV11-3, the J gene TRBJ1-1; perhaps TRBD1 as D (5 bases). The CDR3 is made up of 15 amino acids. Germline lookup yields CDR1 SGHNT and CDR2 YENEEA. V was trimmed by 4 bases and J by 2 bases, leaving 14 bases between them. The CDR3 loop reads CASSSTGGGNTEAFF. CDR3 bases: TGTGCCAGCAGCTCAACGGGGGGAGGAAACACTGAAGCTTTCTTT.

The genes are TRBV6-5 and TRBJ2-2; TRBD1 might be the D (6 bases). The CDR3 runs 16 residues. V gave up 4 bases and J gave up 1 base, with 13 bases separating them. Per germline, CDR1 MNHEY and CDR2 SVGAGI. Written as DNA, the CDR3 is TGTGCCAGCAGTTTAATTCCGGGACAGAACACCGGGGAGCTGTTTTTT. It encodes CASSLIPGQNTGELFF.

This clonotype was observed a handful of times. V usage is TRBV28 and J usage is TRBJ2-1, with 8 nucleotides matching TRBD2. The CDR3 sequence is 15 residues long. Germline V CDR1 and CDR2: MDHEN, SYDVKM. V shed 3 bases and J 2 bases; nucleotides not matched to a gene: 3. The CDR3 coding sequence is TGTGCCAGCAGTTTCGGGGGACTAGCCTACAATGAGCAGTTCTTC. Amino acid sequence: CASSFGGLAYNEQFF.